The 22 T cell receptor beta chains below come from one sample, sequenced in a study of cytomegalovirus exposure and HLA in healthy donors. 13 Jbeta primers and 60 Vbeta primers were used for the PCR. Repertoires were generated with immunoSEQ multiplex PCR, while TCRdb's copy carries only in-frame clones and drops some. The repertoire holds 100,000 to 150,000 clones, with approximately 80% as singletons. Sequencing was done on a sample of PBMCs. The receptor source for this set is a middle-aged man in good health and CMV-seronegative.

This chain joins TRBV27 and TRBJ2-7; the D gene is possibly TRBD2 (5 bases). The germline V gene has CDR1 MNHEY and CDR2 SMNVEV (reference sequence). Trimming pared 8 bases from V and 9 bases from J, leaving 14 bases between. The CDR3 totals 11 residues. The CDR3 loop reads CASGSLGGQYF. The CDR3 region has the DNA TGTGCCAGCGGGAGCTTAGGAGGGCAGTACTTC.

The CDR3 protein is CAWISLLAGGYTF. CDR3 DNA sequence: TGTGCCTGGATCTCCCTCTTAGCGGGTGGCTACACCTTC. The chain links TRBV30 to TRBJ1-2, with D uncertain. The length of the CDR3 is 13 residues. Germline CDR1 is GTSNPN and CDR2 is SVGIG (reference sequence). V was shortened by 4 bases and J by 7 bases, with 16 bases between the two germline ends.

The genes are TRBV6-4 and TRBJ1-5, with D possibly matching TRBD1 (5 bases). Germline assignment: CDR1 MRHNA and CDR2 SNTAGT. V lost 11 bases and J 4 bases, leaving 6 bases between the germline ends. The CDR3 is 10 residues long. CDR3 sequence reads: CAGTNQPQHF. In nucleotides, the CDR3 is TGTGCCGGGACTAATCAGCCCCAGCATTTT.

The chain links TRBV5-4 to TRBJ1-2; D gene ambiguous. CDR3 length equals 12 residues. Looked up from germline, CDR1 is SGHNT and CDR2 is YYREEE (reference sequence). V gave up 0 bases and J gave up 4 bases, with 4 bases separating them. This chain's CDR3 is CASSLDTYGYTF. In DNA, the CDR3 is TGTGCCAGCAGCTTGGACACCTATGGCTACACCTTC. Drawing the rest from reference TRBV5-4 and TRBJ1-2, the complete variable domain is ETGVTQSPTHLIKTRGQQVTLRCSSQSGHNTVSWYQQALGQGPQFIFQYYREEENGRGNFPPRFSGLQFPNYSSELNVNALELDDSALYLCASSLDTYGYTFGSGTRLTVV.

V is TRBV4-2 and J is TRBJ2-7, with D perhaps matching TRBD1 (5 bases). V was pared by 4 bases and J by 3 bases, with 10 bases between. Germline CDR1 and CDR2: LGHNA and YNFKEQ. The CDR3 contains 13 residues. This CDR3 is CASSPLGRYEQYF. CDR3 bases: TGTGCCAGCAGCCCCTTGGGGCGCTACGAGCAGTACTTC.

The chain combines TRBV5-1 with TRBJ1-2, with D possibly TRBD1 on 5 matching bases. CDR1 SGHRS and CDR2 YFSETQ come from the germline V gene. The CDR3 extends over 14 amino acids. Trimming took off 4 bases at V and 3 bases at J, with 13 bases between the two ends. CDR3: CASSRTAGDYGYTF. In DNA, the CDR3 is TGCGCCAGCAGCCGAACAGCGGGGGACTATGGCTACACCTTC.

The V call is TRBV7-9, the J call TRBJ1-1; unclear D gene. CDR1 is SEHNR, CDR2 FQNEAQ, per germline (reference sequence). Between the trimmed V and J ends, which lost 1 base and 11 bases, there was a span of 17 bases. This CDR3 is 14 amino acids long. DNA for the CDR3: TGTGCCAGCAGCTTAGTGGTAGGGAGCCTTGTCGCTTTCTTT. This sequence encodes CASSLVVGSLVAFF.

The chain carries TRBV2 and TRBJ1-5; the match to TRBD1 covers 11 bases. V lost 7 bases to trimming and J lost 7 bases; unmatched junction nucleotides: 6. CDR1 and CDR2 from the germline V gene are SNHLY and FYNNEI. This CDR3 is built from 14 residues. The DNA of the CDR3 is TGTGCCAGCACCGAAGGACAGGGGGCACAGCCCCAGCATTTT. Its translation is CASTEGQGAQPQHF. Full variable domain (missing parts from reference TRBV2 and TRBJ1-5): EPEVTQTPSHQVTQMGQEVILRCVPISNHLYFYWYRQILGQKVEFLVSFYNNEISEKSEIFDDQFSVERPDGSNFTLKIRSTKLEDSAMYFCASTEGQGAQPQHFGDGTRLSIL.

The chain couples TRBV5-4 to TRBJ2-5; 8 bases are a match to TRBD1. The CDR3 totals 15 residues. V dropped 4 bases and J dropped 1; count of bases not matched to a gene: 6. Germline CDR1 and CDR2: SGHNT and YYREEE (reference sequence). CDR3 region: CASSLGGQAQETQYF. The CDR3 DNA is TGTGCCAGCAGCCTTGGGGGACAGGCCCAAGAGACCCAGTACTTC. The full variable domain, completed using reference TRBV5-4 and TRBJ2-5, is ETGVTQSPTHLIKTRGQQVTLRCSSQSGHNTVSWYQQALGQGPQFIFQYYREEENGRGNFPPRFSGLQFPNYSSELNVNALELDDSALYLCASSLGGQAQETQYFGPGTRLLVL.

This clone was detected a few times. This chain uses TRBV18 with TRBJ2-1; 7 bases fit TRBD1. CDR1 is KGHSH, CDR2 LQKENI, per germline. The V and J ends lost 5 bases and 7 bases, in that order; junction bases with no gene match: 5. This CDR3 contains 13 residues. The CDR3 loop reads CASSGDRQNEQFF. For the CDR3, the DNA is TGTGCCAGCTCAGGGGACAGACAGAATGAGCAGTTCTTC.

The rearrangement uses TRBV15 and TRBJ2-7; D may be TRBD2 (6 bases). The germline V gene encodes CDR1 LNHNV and CDR2 YYDKDF (reference sequence). This CDR3 is built from 15 residues. V gave up 1 base and J gave up 4 bases, with 14 bases separating them. The CDR3 region is CATSRATGLSYEQYF. Here the CDR3 DNA reads TGTGCCACCAGCAGAGCGACGGGACTTTCGTACGAGCAGTACTTC.

The chain combines TRBV29-1 with TRBJ2-7; TRBD2 might be the D (7 bases). This CDR3 spans 17 amino acids. Germline V CDR1 and CDR2: SQVTM, ANQGSEA. V lost 0 bases and J 3 bases, leaving 21 bases between the germline ends. The CDR3 sequence: CSVEDHMIGGGDYEQYF. CDR3 sequence (DNA): TGCAGCGTTGAAGATCATATGATAGGCGGGGGCGACTACGAGCAGTACTTC.

CDR3 amino acids: CASSPRDRGRSLYNEQFF. The DNA of the CDR3 is TGTGCCAGCAGCCCACGCGACAGGGGGCGAAGTCTGTACAATGAGCAGTTCTTC. V usage is TRBV27 and J usage is TRBJ2-1, with 10 bases aligning to TRBD1. J was trimmed by 4 bases and V by 6 bases; bases with no gene match: 15. Germline V CDR1 and CDR2: MNHEY, SMNVEV (reference sequence). The CDR3 runs 18 residues.

The V call is TRBV29-1, the J call TRBJ1-1, with 11 bases matching TRBD1. J gave up 3 bases and V 6 bases, and 6 bases lay outside the gene matches. Germline V gives CDR1 SQVTM, CDR2 ANQGSEA. The CDR3 consists of 14 residues. CDR3 amino acids: CSVRDRGSHTEAFF. CDR3 DNA: TGCAGCGTCCGGGACAGGGGGTCGCACACTGAAGCTTTCTTT.

V usage is TRBV27 and J usage is TRBJ2-6, with unresolved D. This CDR3 is built from 18 residues. V gave up 0 bases and J gave up 0 bases, with 12 bases separating them. Germline loops: CDR1 MNHEY, CDR2 SMNVEV (reference sequence). The CDR3 region has the DNA TGTGCCAGCAGTTTATCACTTCGATTTTCCTCTGGGGCCAACGTCCTGACTTTC. This encodes CASSLSLRFSSGANVLTF.

The V and J genes are TRBV19 and TRBJ2-7, with TRBD1 as a possible D gene (6 bases). CDR1 is LNHDA and CDR2 is SQIVND in the germline V gene (reference sequence). Trimming shortened V by 5 bases and J by 2 bases, and 16 bases separated the two germline ends. The CDR3 extends over 15 amino acids. DNA for the CDR3: TGTGCCAGTAGTTATGTCTTGGGGGCCCCCTACGAGCAGTACTTC. As protein: CASSYVLGAPYEQYF.

The rearrangement links TRBV19 to TRBJ2-2; the match to TRBD1 covers 10 bases. The V segment lost 8 bases and the J segment 4 bases; nucleotides outside the gene matches: 7. This CDR3 comprises 15 residues. Looked up from germline, CDR1 is LNHDA and CDR2 is SQIVND (reference sequence). The CDR3 DNA reads TGTGCCAGTGAGACCGGGACAGGGGTCACCGGGGAGCTGTTTTTT. It encodes CASETGTGVTGELFF.

V usage is TRBV6-5 and J usage is TRBJ1-2, with D perhaps matching TRBD1 (5 bases). Looked up from germline, CDR1 is MNHEY and CDR2 is SVGAGI. V shed 6 bases and J shed 0 bases, with 8 bases lying between them. The CDR3 is 13 amino acids. This CDR3 is CASSRATNYGYTF. CDR3 nucleotides: TGTGCCAGCAGCAGGGCGACTAACTATGGCTACACCTTC.

V is TRBV18 and J is TRBJ2-5; D might be TRBD2 (6 bases). TRBJ2-7 explains the end of the DNA better; the J call may be wrong. The CDR3 covers 14 residues. Germline CDR1 is KGHSH and CDR2 is LQKENI. The DNA of the CDR3 is TGTGCCAGCTCACCAGCCGGGAGCTCCTACGAGCAGTACTTC. This sequence encodes CASSPAGSSYEQYF.

The chain carries TRBV5-1 and TRBJ1-6, with a weak D call TRBD1 (5 bases). Germline V CDR1 and CDR2: SGHRS, YFSETQ. The CDR3 extends over 15 amino acids. Deletions cut 3 bases from V and 5 bases from J, with 12 bases between. CDR3 sequence reads: CASSSTQGNNSPLHF. The CDR3 coding sequence is TGCGCCAGCAGCTCCACGCAGGGAAATAATTCACCCCTCCACTTT.

The rearrangement links TRBV19 to TRBJ2-7; weak D call: TRBD2 (6 bases). The CDR3 has 15 residues. Germline values: CDR1 LNHDA, CDR2 SQIVND (reference sequence). The germline V and J ends were trimmed by 2 bases and 2 bases, with 13 bases remaining between them. The CDR3 DNA is TGTGCCAGTAGTATAATCGGGACTGAGACCTACGAGCAGTACTTC. This translates into CASSIIGTETYEQYF.

This chain connects TRBV7-9 to TRBJ1-1; 9 nucleotides match TRBD1. Trimming at V came to 5 bases and at J to 3 bases, leaving 7 bases not matched to a gene. Germline values: CDR1 SEHNR, CDR2 FQNEAQ (reference sequence). The CDR3 spans 15 residues. CDR3 sequence (DNA): TGTGCCAGCAGCCGGGACAGGGCAACTTACACTGAAGCTTTCTTT. It translates to CASSRDRATYTEAFF.